The clone carrying this TCR beta chain was seen many times. Its target is unknown. The study defined stable Graves' hyperthyroidism as no ophthalmopathy progression within 18 months. Extraction of PBMCs used about 9.2 ml of fresh peripheral blood. The investigators amplified TCR beta CDR3 regions from RNA transcripts. The HTBI set primed first-round TCR CDR3 RT-PCR. Each CDR3 protein is one row after TCRdb ran MiXCR on the multiplex PCR reads. The table lists 750,000 to 900,000 distinct CDR3 sequences, 35% to 40% of them singletons, with 7.5% to 9.5% in the top ten. This entry belongs to a study of T cells in Graves' hyperthyroidism and ophthalmopathy. Study information: Peripheral blood sampling occurred at initial diagnosis, before any treatment. Overall study findings and caveats: Blood also showed most of the thyroid clonotypes that were expanded above 0.001.

The material sequenced was blood. The receptor was derived from a man in his late teens or twenties with Graves' hyperthyroidism.

CDR3 sequence reads: CSVEGTTGTGYGYTF. For the CDR3, the DNA is TGCAGCGTTGAAGGCACGACCGGGACAGGGTATGGCTACACCTTC. The V call is TRBV29-1, the J call TRBJ1-2; 9 bases are shared with TRBD1. CDR3 length: 15 residues. CDR1 and CDR2 (germline): SQVTM, ANQGSEA. V lost 1 base, J lost 5 bases, and 8 bases stayed unmatched.